Presented here are 21 T cell receptor beta chains from one specimen sequenced in a study of T cells after yellow fever vaccination. Each CDR3 protein is one row after TCRdb ran MiXCR on the 5' RACE reads. The sample holds 360,000 or so distinct CDR3 sequences; around 10% are singletons and the top ten take more than 15%. Source: PBMCs, taken on the day of the first yellow fever vaccination. These receptors came from a man aged 18 to 35 who received the YFV17D yellow fever vaccine.

This sequence joins TRBV6-2 or TRBV6-3 and TRBJ2-3, with unresolved D. Germline lookup yields CDR1 MNHEY and CDR2 SVGEGT. This CDR3 comprises 15 residues. The V and J ends lost 2 bases and 2 bases respectively, with 11 bases between them. CDR3 in DNA: TGTGCCAGCAGTTACCGAACGGTTTACACAGATACGCAGTATTTT. It translates to CASSYRTVYTDTQYF.

The sample holds a few counts of this clonotype. V is TRBV5-8 and J is TRBJ1-4; D gene unclear. CDR1 is SGHTS and CDR2 is YDEGEE in the germline V gene. Trimming stripped 1 base from V and 8 bases from J, with 18 bases between. The CDR3 totals 16 residues. Written as DNA, the CDR3 is TGTGCCAGCAGCTTGAATAAGCGAGGGTGGGAAGAAAAACTGTTTTTT. It specifies CASSLNKRGWEEKLFF.

The V gene is TRBV7-6, the J gene TRBJ2-1; the D gene is possibly TRBD2 (7 bases). The CDR3 contains 14 residues. The germline V and J ends were trimmed by 7 bases and 2 bases, with 12 bases remaining between them. CDR1 and CDR2 from the germline V gene are SGHVS and FNYEAQ. CDR3 sequence reads: CASTRGAAYNEQFF. CDR3 coding DNA: TGTGCCAGCACCCGGGGGGCCGCCTACAATGAGCAGTTCTTC. Looking up the rest from reference TRBV7-6 and TRBJ2-1 gives the full variable domain: GAGVSQSPRYKVTKRGQDVALRCDPISGHVSLYWYRQALGQGPEFLTYFNYEAQQDKSGLPNDRFSAERPEGSISTLTIQRTEQRDSAMYRCASTRGAAYNEQFFGPGTRLTVL.

This clonotype turned up a few times. The genes are TRBV3-1 and TRBJ2-1, with 14 bases aligning to TRBD2. The CDR3 contains 15 residues. V shed 3 bases, J shed 10 bases, and the junction held 5 bases outside the gene matches. Germline lookup yields CDR1 LGHDT and CDR2 YNNKEL (reference sequence). The CDR3 nucleotides are TGTGCCAGCAGCCAGACTAGCGGGGGGGCTCGGGAGCAGTTCTTC. Protein: CASSQTSGGAREQFF.

J is TRBJ2-1 and V is TRBV7-9; D is uncertain. Trimming took off 11 bases at V and 2 bases at J, with 13 bases between the two ends. Germline V CDR1 and CDR2: SEHNR, FQNEAQ (reference sequence). This CDR3 spans 13 amino acids. The CDR3 DNA follows: TGTGCCCTCAACCTCCTCCCCTACAATGAGCAGTTCTTC. It is translated as CALNLLPYNEQFF.

This clonotype turned up a few times. The rearrangement uses TRBV5-1 and TRBJ2-5; TRBD2 matches at 7 bases. CDR3 size: 14 residues. V trimming: 0 bases; J trimming: 5 bases; junction bases outside the gene matches: 4. Germline lookup yields CDR1 SGHRS and CDR2 YFSETQ. CDR3 bases: TGCGCCAGCAGCTTGGAGGGAGGGACGGAGACCCAGTACTTC. This codes for CASSLEGGTETQYF.

The CDR3 coding sequence is TGTGCCAGCAGCCCCAGGGATTACGAGCAGTACTTC. Protein sequence: CASSPRDYEQYF. V usage is TRBV7-9 and J usage is TRBJ2-7; possible D gene TRBD1, 5 bases. CDR1 is SEHNR, CDR2 FQNEAQ, per germline (reference sequence). Between the trimmed V and J ends, which lost 5 bases and 4 bases, there was a span of 9 bases. The CDR3 covers 12 residues.

This clonotype was seen ten or more times. The chain has TRBV6-4 and TRBJ2-1; maybe TRBD2 (6 bases). Germline loops: CDR1 MRHNA, CDR2 SNTAGT. CDR3 size: 15 residues. Trimming took 1 base from V and 9 from J, leaving 16 bases between them. This CDR3 reads CASSDLSAGNSEQFF. As DNA, the CDR3 is TGTGCCAGCAGTGACTTATCCGCGGGGAATTCTGAGCAGTTCTTC.

J is TRBJ1-6 and V is TRBV7-2; D not certain. CDR1 SGHTA and CDR2 FQGNSA come from the germline V gene. The ends were cut back, 2 bases at V and 9 bases at J, with 11 bases in the middle. This CDR3 comprises 14 residues. CDR3 DNA: TGTGCCAGCAGCTTAATCGGGAGTGGTTCACCCCTCCACTTT. Residues: CASSLIGSGSPLHF.

This clonotype occurred a few times. The chain joins TRBV20-1 to TRBJ2-5; 8 positions match TRBD1. The CDR3 contains 13 residues. Trimming cost V 5 bases and J 6 bases; bases outside gene matches: 8. Germline assignment: CDR1 DFQATT and CDR2 SNEGSKA (reference sequence). CDR3 loop: CSAPPDRAQTQYF. The CDR3 DNA is TGCAGTGCTCCACCGGACAGGGCACAGACCCAGTACTTC.

This clonotype occurred a few times. V gene TRBV7-6 combines with J gene TRBJ2-7; the match to TRBD2 covers 8 bases. CDR1 and CDR2 (germline): SGHVS, FNYEAQ. Unmatched junction bases numbered 8, after V lost 0 bases and J lost 7 bases. The CDR3 contains 15 residues. In nucleotides, the CDR3 is TGTGCCAGCAGCTTAGCGGCAACGGGGGGGAAAGAGCAGTACTTC. Translation: CASSLAATGGKEQYF.

The chain joins TRBV7-9 to TRBJ1-1; D gene unclear. V was shortened by 5 bases and J by 5 bases, with 12 bases between the two germline ends. CDR1 SEHNR and CDR2 FQNEAQ come from the germline V gene (reference sequence). The CDR3 is 13 amino acids. The CDR3 loop is CASSEVAYTEAFF. The DNA for the CDR3 is TGTGCCAGCAGCGAAGTGGCATATACTGAAGCTTTCTTT.

This clonotype was counted ten times or more. The chain has TRBV29-1 and TRBJ2-2; 7 bases are shared with TRBD2. Germline trimming cut 4 bases from V and 2 bases from J; bases unmatched to any gene: 7. The CDR3 has 15 residues. The germline CDR1 and CDR2 sequences are SQVTM and ANQGSEA. The CDR3 DNA reads TGCAGCGTTGCCAAGACTAGCCCAAACACCGGGGAGCTGTTTTTT. The encoded protein is CSVAKTSPNTGELFF.

This chain connects TRBV7-2 to TRBJ2-5, with D possibly TRBD1 on 5 matching bases. This CDR3 spans 13 amino acids. Germline V gene sequence: CDR1 SGHTA, CDR2 FQGNSA. V lost 5 bases and J lost 6, with 13 bases in between. CDR3 in DNA: TGTGCCAGCAGCCCACGGCAGGGTCAGACCCAGTACTTC. Amino acid sequence: CASSPRQGQTQYF. The full variable domain, rest sourced from reference TRBV7-2 and TRBJ2-5, is GAGVSQSPSNKVTEKGKDVELRCDPISGHTALYWYRQSLGQGLEFLIYFQGNSAPDKSGLPSDRFSAERTGGSVSTLTIQRTQQEDSAVYLCASSPRQGQTQYFGPGTRLLVL.

The rearrangement links TRBV19 to TRBJ2-7, with D possibly matching TRBD1 (6 bases). The germline V gene has CDR1 LNHDA and CDR2 SQIVND (reference sequence). V was pared by 4 bases and J by 2 bases, with 12 bases between. CDR3 size: 14 residues. DNA for the CDR3: TGTGCCAGTAGTACGGACAGCAGAACCTACGAGCAGTACTTC. This sequence encodes CASSTDSRTYEQYF.

The rearrangement links TRBV28 to TRBJ1-5, with 7 bases aligning to TRBD1. J lost 3 bases, V lost 3 bases, and 8 bases had no gene match. Per the germline V gene, CDR1 is MDHEN and CDR2 is SYDVKM. This CDR3 is built from 16 residues. CDR3 sequence (DNA): TGTGCCAGCAGTTTTACAACAGGGGCTATCAATCAGCCCCAGCATTTT. Amino acids: CASSFTTGAINQPQHF.

The chain couples TRBV12-3 or TRBV12-4 to TRBJ2-1; maybe TRBD2 (7 bases). CDR3 length: 14 amino acids. Deletions cut 3 bases from V and 6 bases from J, with 12 bases between. The DNA for the CDR3 is TGTGCCAGCAGTTTTGGGGGGGCTCTCAATGAGCAGTTCTTC. Its protein product is CASSFGGALNEQFF.

A few counts support this clonotype. The chain joins TRBV6-2 or TRBV6-3 to TRBJ1-5; D gene uncertain. The CDR3 length is 16 residues. Per germline, CDR1 MNHEY and CDR2 SVGEGT. V lost 6 bases and J lost 0, with 15 bases in between. This CDR3 reads CASRGLTEDSNQPQHF. CDR3 bases: TGTGCCAGCAGAGGACTTACCGAGGATAGCAATCAGCCCCAGCATTTT.

This clonotype has just a few counts. J is TRBJ1-5 and V is TRBV7-2; D gene unclear. This CDR3 spans 13 amino acids. Germline CDR1 and CDR2: SGHTA and FQGNSA. Trimming took 2 bases from V and 7 from J, leaving 9 bases between them. The CDR3 region has the DNA TGTGCCAGCAGCTTACGCGGGAGACAGCCCCAGCATTTT. Protein sequence: CASSLRGRQPQHF.

In DNA form, the CDR3 reads TGCAGCGTTGCTTTCGAGCGGGGGGGAATAAGCACAGATACGCAGTATTTT. Its translation: CSVAFERGGISTDTQYF. The chain recombines TRBV29-1 with TRBJ2-3; TRBD2 matches 10 bases. The CDR3 runs to 17 residues. V dropped 4 bases and J dropped 0; count of bases not matched to a gene: 10. Germline values: CDR1 SQVTM, CDR2 ANQGSEA.

The V and J genes are TRBV27 and TRBJ1-5; D gene unclear. The germline V gene encodes CDR1 MNHEY and CDR2 SMNVEV (reference sequence). Trimming removed 6 bases at V and 8 bases at J, with 17 bases between. The CDR3 is made up of 14 amino acids. CDR3 loop: CASSFHPPEKPQHF. The DNA of the CDR3 is TGTGCCAGCAGCTTTCACCCCCCGGAGAAGCCCCAGCATTTT.